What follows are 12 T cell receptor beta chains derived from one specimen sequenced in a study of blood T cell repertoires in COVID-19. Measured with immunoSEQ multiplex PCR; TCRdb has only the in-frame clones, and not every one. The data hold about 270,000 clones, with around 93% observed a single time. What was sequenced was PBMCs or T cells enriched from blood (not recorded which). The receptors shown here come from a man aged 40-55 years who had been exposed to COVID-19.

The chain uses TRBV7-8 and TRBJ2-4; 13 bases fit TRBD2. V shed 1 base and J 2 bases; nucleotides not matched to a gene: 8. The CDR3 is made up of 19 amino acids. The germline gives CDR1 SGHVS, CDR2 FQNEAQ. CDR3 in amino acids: CASSLEGTSGIRTKNIQYF. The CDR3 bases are TGTGCCAGCAGCTTAGAGGGGACTAGCGGGATTCGGACCAAAAACATTCAGTACTTC. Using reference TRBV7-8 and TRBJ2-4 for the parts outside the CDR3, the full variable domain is GAGVSQSPRYKVAKRGQDVALRCDPISGHVSLFWYQQALGQGPEFLTYFQNEAQLDKSGLPSDRFFAERPEGSVSTLKIQRTQQEDSAVYLCASSLEGTSGIRTKNIQYFGAGTRLSVL.

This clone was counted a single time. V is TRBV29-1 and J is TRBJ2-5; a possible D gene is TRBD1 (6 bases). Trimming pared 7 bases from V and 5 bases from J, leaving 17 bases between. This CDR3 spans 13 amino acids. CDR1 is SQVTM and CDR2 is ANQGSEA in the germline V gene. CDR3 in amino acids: CSALDSRGETQYF. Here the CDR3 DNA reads TGCAGCGCTCTGGACAGTCGAGGGGAGACCCAGTACTTC.

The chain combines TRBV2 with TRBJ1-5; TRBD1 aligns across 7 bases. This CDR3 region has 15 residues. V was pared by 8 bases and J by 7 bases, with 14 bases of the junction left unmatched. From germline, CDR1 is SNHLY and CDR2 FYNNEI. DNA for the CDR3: TGTGCCAGCCGGGTGGGCAGGGGGTCTTACCAGCCCCAGCATTTT. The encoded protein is CASRVGRGSYQPQHF.

CDR3 region: CASSLLAGDMNEQFF. CDR3 in DNA: TGTGCCAGCAGCTTACTAGCGGGGGATATGAATGAGCAGTTCTTC. The rearrangement joins TRBV11-2 to TRBJ2-1; 10 bases fit TRBD2. From germline, CDR1 is SGHAT and CDR2 FQNNGV. The CDR3 is 15 amino acids. V trimming: 2 bases; J trimming: 7 bases; junction bases outside the gene matches: 5.

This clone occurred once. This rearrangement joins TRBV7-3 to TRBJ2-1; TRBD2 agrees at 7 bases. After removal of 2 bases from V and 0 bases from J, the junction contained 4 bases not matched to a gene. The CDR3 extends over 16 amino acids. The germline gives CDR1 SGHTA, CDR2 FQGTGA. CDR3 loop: CASSLFGGDSYNEQFF. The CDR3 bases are TGTGCCAGCAGCTTATTTGGGGGGGACTCCTACAATGAGCAGTTCTTC.

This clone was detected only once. The CDR3 nucleotides are TGTGCCAGCCACCCCATCCGGACAATGAACACTGAAGCTTTCTTT. Its translation is CASHPIRTMNTEAFF. The chain links TRBV6-5 to TRBJ1-1; possible D gene TRBD1, 5 bases. CDR1 is MNHEY and CDR2 is SVGAGI in the germline V gene. This CDR3 is built from 15 residues. V lost 8 bases, J lost 0 bases, and 16 bases lay in between.

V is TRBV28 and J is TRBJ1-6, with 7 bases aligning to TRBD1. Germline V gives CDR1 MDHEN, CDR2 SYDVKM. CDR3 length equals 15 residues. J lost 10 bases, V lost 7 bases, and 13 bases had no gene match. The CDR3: CASTQGQTGTSPLHF. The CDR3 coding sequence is TGTGCCAGCACGCAGGGACAGACCGGGACCTCACCCCTCCACTTT. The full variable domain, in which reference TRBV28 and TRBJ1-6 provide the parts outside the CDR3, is DVKVTQSSRYLVKRTGEKVFLECVQDMDHENMFWYRQDPGLGLRLIYFSYDVKMKEKGDIPEGYSVSREKKERFSLILESASTNQTSMYLCASTQGQTGTSPLHFGNGTRLTVT.

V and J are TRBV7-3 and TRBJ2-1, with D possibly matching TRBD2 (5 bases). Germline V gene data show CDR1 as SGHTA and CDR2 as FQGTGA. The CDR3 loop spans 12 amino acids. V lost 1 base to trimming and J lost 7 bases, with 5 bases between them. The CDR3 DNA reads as TGTGCCAGCAGCTTAAGCGGGAATGAGCAGTTCTTC. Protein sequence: CASSLSGNEQFF. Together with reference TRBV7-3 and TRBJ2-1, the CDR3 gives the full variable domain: GAGVSQTPSNKVTEKGKYVELRCDPISGHTALYWYRQSLGQGPEFLIYFQGTGAADDSGLPNDRFFAVRPEGSVSTLKIQRTERGDSAVYLCASSLSGNEQFFGPGTRLTVL.

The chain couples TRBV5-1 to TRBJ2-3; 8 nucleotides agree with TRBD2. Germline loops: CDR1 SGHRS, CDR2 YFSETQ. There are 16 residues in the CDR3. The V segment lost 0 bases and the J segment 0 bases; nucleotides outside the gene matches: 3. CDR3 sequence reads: CASSLVLAGSTDTQYF. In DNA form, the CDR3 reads TGCGCCAGCAGCTTGGTTTTAGCGGGGAGCACAGATACGCAGTATTTT. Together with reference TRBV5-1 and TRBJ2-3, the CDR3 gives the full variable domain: KAGVTQTPRYLIKTRGQQVTLSCSPISGHRSVSWYQQTPGQGLQFLFEYFSETQRNKGNFPGRFSGRQFSNSRSEMNVSTLELGDSALYLCASSLVLAGSTDTQYFGPGTRLTVL.

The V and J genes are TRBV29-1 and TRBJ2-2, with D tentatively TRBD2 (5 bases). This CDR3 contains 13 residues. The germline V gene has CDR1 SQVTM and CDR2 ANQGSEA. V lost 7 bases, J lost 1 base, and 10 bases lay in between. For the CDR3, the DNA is TGCAGCGCGTACGGACTGAACACCGGGGAGCTGTTTTTT. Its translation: CSAYGLNTGELFF.

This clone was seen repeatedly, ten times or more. CDR3 region: CASSSGGSGNTIYF. CDR3 nucleotide sequence: TGTGCCAGCAGTTCAGGGGGATCTGGAAACACCATATATTTT. The chain carries TRBV6-5 and TRBJ1-3; 7 bases match TRBD1. Germline CDR1 and CDR2: MNHEY and SVGAGI. The CDR3 totals 14 residues. Trimming took 4 bases from V and 1 from J; bases not matched to a gene: 1.

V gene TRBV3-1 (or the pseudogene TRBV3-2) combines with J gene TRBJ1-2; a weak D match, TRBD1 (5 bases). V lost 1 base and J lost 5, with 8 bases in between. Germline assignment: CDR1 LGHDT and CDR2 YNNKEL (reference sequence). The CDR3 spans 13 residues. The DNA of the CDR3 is TGTGCCAGCAGCCAAGTACAGGAATATGGCTACACCTTC. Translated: CASSQVQEYGYTF.